One sample yielded the 23 T cell receptor beta chains listed below, sequenced in a study of spatial heterogeneity in lung cancer. As for time point: blood at routine non-recurrence follow-up after resection. Unsorted tumor, nontumor lung tissue or cryopreserved PBMC supplied the whole RNA. A single record per CDR3 protein comes from TCRdb applying MiXCR to the 5' RACE reads. The data hold roughly 120,000 distinct CDR3 sequences, with less than 15% observed a single time. The specimen comprised PBMCs, sampled at follow-up. Source of these receptors: a male donor with early-stage non-small cell lung cancer.

The sample holds a few counts of this clonotype. The chain's CDR3 is CASRSTGGAYEQYF. CDR3 nucleotides: TGTGCCAGCAGAAGCACAGGGGGGGCCTACGAGCAGTACTTC. V is TRBV6-1 and J is TRBJ2-7, with D tentatively TRBD1 (8 bases). The germline V and J ends were trimmed by 6 bases and 2 bases, with 14 bases remaining between them. CDR1 is MNHNS and CDR2 is SASEGT in the germline V gene. The CDR3 consists of 14 residues.

Ten or more counts support this clonotype. The chain employs TRBV2 and TRBJ2-7; D may match TRBD1 or TRBD2 (5 bases each). Germline V gene data show CDR1 as SNHLY and CDR2 as FYNNEI. The V end lost 8 bases, the J end lost 0 bases, and 20 bases lay between the germline ends. The CDR3 sequence is 16 residues long. As DNA, the CDR3 is TGTGCCAGCGACGGGGCAGTGGGAAAAAACTCCTACGAGCAGTACTTC. It encodes CASDGAVGKNSYEQYF. Full variable domain (rest looked up from reference TRBV2 and TRBJ2-7): EPEVTQTPSHQVTQMGQEVILRCVPISNHLYFYWYRQILGQKVEFLVSFYNNEISEKSEIFDDQFSVERPDGSNFTLKIRSTKLEDSAMYFCASDGAVGKNSYEQYFGPGTRLTVT.

This clonotype has a count of ten or more. The chain combines TRBV7-2 with TRBJ1-2; TRBD1 matches at 10 bases. V gave up 5 bases and J gave up 4 bases; unmatched junction bases: 10. The CDR3 totals 16 residues. CDR1 and CDR2 from the germline V gene are SGHTA and FQGNSA. The CDR3 coding sequence is TGTGCCAGCAGCCCTAGGGGGGACAGGGGTTTCTATGGCTACACCTTC. Protein: CASSPRGDRGFYGYTF.

This clonotype was observed at least ten times. This sequence joins TRBV3-1 and TRBJ2-3; D may be TRBD2 (6 bases). Trimming took off 8 bases at V and 2 bases at J, with 14 bases between the two ends. Germline loops: CDR1 LGHDT, CDR2 YNNKEL (reference sequence). The CDR3 has 14 residues. The CDR3 spells CASRRGGDTDTQYF. In nucleotides, the CDR3 is TGTGCCAGCCGGCGAGGAGGGGACACAGATACGCAGTATTTT.

The genes are TRBV28 and TRBJ2-7; 10 bases map to TRBD1. Germline CDR1 MDHEN, CDR2 SYDVKM. V lost 4 bases to trimming and J lost 1 base; unmatched junction nucleotides: 10. This CDR3 region has 17 residues. CDR3 sequence (DNA): TGTGCCAGCAGTTCACAGCCGGGGACAGGGGTTTCCTACGAGCAGTACTTC. Its translation is CASSSQPGTGVSYEQYF.

This clonotype turned up a few times. The chain joins TRBV7-6 to TRBJ2-7; possibly TRBD2 for D (5 bases). This CDR3 is 14 amino acids long. CDR1 SGHVS and CDR2 FNYEAQ come from the germline V gene. V shed 2 bases and J shed 4 bases, with 12 bases lying between them. CDR3 amino acids: CASSLKARGYEQYF. The CDR3 DNA reads as TGTGCCAGCAGCTTAAAAGCGAGAGGGTACGAGCAGTACTTC.

This clonotype occurred a few times. The chain carries TRBV7-9 and TRBJ2-1, with D uncertain. Germline V gene data show CDR1 as SEHNR and CDR2 as FQNEAQ (reference sequence). The CDR3 sequence is 13 residues long. V was pared by 10 bases and J by 3 bases, with 13 bases between. The CDR3: CATGLRNYNEQFF. The DNA of the CDR3 is TGTGCCACCGGCCTTAGGAACTACAATGAGCAGTTCTTC.

This chain connects TRBV11-2 to TRBJ2-3, with a weak D call TRBD2 (5 bases). Germline lookup yields CDR1 SGHAT and CDR2 FQNNGV. CDR3 length equals 21 residues. V was clipped by 5 bases and J by 1 base, with 31 bases between them. The chain's CDR3 is CASSTVRRRGSSPGGTDTQYF. Here the CDR3 DNA reads TGTGCCAGCAGCACGGTTAGGAGGCGAGGGTCGTCTCCCGGTGGCACAGATACGCAGTATTTT.

This clonotype has ten or more counts. V is TRBV5-1 and J is TRBJ2-1; D could derive from TRBD1 or TRBD2 (5 bases each). The V and J ends lost 0 bases and 6 bases respectively, with 16 bases between them. The CDR3 has 16 amino acids. In germline, CDR1 is SGHRS, CDR2 YFSETQ. The CDR3 is CASSLVIGMGRNEQFF. The CDR3, as DNA: TGCGCCAGCAGCTTGGTTATCGGGATGGGGCGCAATGAGCAGTTCTTC.

This clonotype was seen ten or more times. This CDR3 is CASSFGTANTEAFF. In DNA, the CDR3 is TGTGCCAGCTCATTCGGGACAGCGAACACTGAAGCTTTCTTT. The rearrangement links TRBV18 to TRBJ1-1; TRBD1 matches at 7 bases. The CDR3 is made up of 14 amino acids. Trimming at V came to 5 bases and at J to 1 base, leaving 4 bases not matched to a gene. Looked up from germline, CDR1 is KGHSH and CDR2 is LQKENI. Full variable domain (remainder filled in from reference TRBV18 and TRBJ1-1): NAGVMQNPRHLVRRRGQEARLRCSPMKGHSHVYWYRQLPEEGLKFMVYLQKENIIDESGMPKERFSAEFPKEGPSILRIQQVVRGDSAAYFCASSFGTANTEAFFGQGTRLTVV.

The sample holds a few counts of this clonotype. The chain uses TRBV7-9 and TRBJ1-6; D call uncertain. Germline CDR1 SEHNR, CDR2 FQNEAQ (reference sequence). Trimming stripped 1 base from V and 11 bases from J, with 9 bases between. The CDR3 has 13 amino acids. CDR3 nucleotide sequence: TGTGCCAGCAGCTTAGAGCAGGTAACACCCCTCCACTTT. Encoded protein: CASSLEQVTPLHF.

This clonotype was counted a few times. This chain connects TRBV14 to TRBJ2-2; no clear D gene. The CDR3 is 14 residues long. The germline CDR1 and CDR2 sequences are SGHDN and FVKESK. V was clipped by 1 base and J by 3 bases, with 6 bases between them. DNA of the CDR3: TGTGCCAGCAGCCAAGTCTCGGACACCGGGGAGCTGTTTTTT. Translation gives CASSQVSDTGELFF.

Worth noting for this clonotype: One end of the junction varies from germline; a read error may be responsible. The chain couples TRBV18 to TRBJ1-5; 10 positions agree with TRBD1. The germline gives CDR1 KGHSH, CDR2 LQKENI. CDR3 length: 17 residues. The DNA of the CDR3 is TGTACCAGCTCACTAGGGACAGGGGTAGCGGGCAATCAGCCCCAGCATTTT. Protein: CTSSLGTGVAGNQPQHF.

This clonotype has just a few counts. The chain joins TRBV29-1 to TRBJ2-5; D is possibly TRBD1 (6 bases). The CDR3 spans 14 residues. Germline V gives CDR1 SQVTM, CDR2 ANQGSEA. Trimming pared 3 bases from V and 2 bases from J, leaving 13 bases between. The CDR3 nucleotides read TGCAGCGTTGAGTACAGGGTTTCACAAGAGACCCAGTACTTC. Protein: CSVEYRVSQETQYF.

The chain joins TRBV7-6 to TRBJ1-5; 10 nucleotides agree with TRBD1. Germline V gene lookup returns CDR1 SGHVS and CDR2 FNYEAQ. This CDR3 is 15 amino acids long. The ends lost 5 bases at V and 7 bases at J; junction bases unmatched: 8. CDR3 sequence: CASSPGTGEAQPQHF. As DNA, the CDR3 is TGTGCCAGCAGCCCGGGGACAGGGGAGGCCCAGCCCCAGCATTTT.

The chain combines TRBV28 with TRBJ1-2; no clear D. This CDR3 is built from 17 residues. From germline, CDR1 is MDHEN and CDR2 SYDVKM. V shed 2 bases and J shed 4 bases, with 20 bases lying between them. CDR3: CASSLPSSFEGFYGYTF. DNA of the CDR3: TGTGCCAGCAGTTTACCCTCCAGCTTCGAAGGGTTCTATGGCTACACCTTC.

This clonotype was recorded at least ten times. V is TRBV7-2 and J is TRBJ2-1, with D uncertain. The V end lost 1 base, the J end lost 2 bases, and 3 bases lay between the germline ends. Germline values: CDR1 SGHTA, CDR2 FQGNSA. This CDR3 contains 13 residues. The CDR3 bases are TGTGCCAGCAGCTTAGTACCCTACAATGAGCAGTTCTTC. As protein: CASSLVPYNEQFF. The full variable domain, with the rest looked up from reference TRBV7-2 and TRBJ2-1, is GAGVSQSPSNKVTEKGKDVELRCDPISGHTALYWYRQSLGQGLEFLIYFQGNSAPDKSGLPSDRFSAERTGGSVSTLTIQRTQQEDSAVYLCASSLVPYNEQFFGPGTRLTVL.

This clonotype was detected a few times. This chain links TRBV29-1 with TRBJ2-1, with D unresolved. CDR1 is SQVTM and CDR2 is ANQGSEA in the germline V gene. This CDR3 comprises 11 residues. With 4 bases removed from V and 6 bases from J, the gap between germline ends came to 7 bases. The CDR3 DNA reads TGCAGCGTTGGTCAGTCCAATGAGCAGTTCTTC. The encoded protein is CSVGQSNEQFF.

The V and J genes are TRBV6-2 or TRBV6-3 and TRBJ2-2; tentatively, D is TRBD1 (6 bases). Germline V gives CDR1 MNHEY, CDR2 SVGEGT. CDR3 size: 13 residues. V shed 6 bases and J shed 5 bases, with 10 bases lying between them. CDR3: CASRTGWTGELFF. The DNA of the CDR3 is TGTGCCAGCAGAACAGGGTGGACCGGGGAGCTGTTTTTT.

The chain couples TRBV12-3 or TRBV12-4 to TRBJ1-5; TRBD1 is a possible D gene (6 bases). V dropped 4 bases and J dropped 0 bases, with 10 bases sitting between them. The CDR3 has 15 residues. The CDR3 here is CASSSTGNSNQPQHF. CDR3 in DNA: TGTGCCAGCAGTTCGACAGGAAATAGCAATCAGCCCCAGCATTTT.

This clonotype was observed at least ten times. CDR3 in DNA: TGTGCCACCCAAGTGTCCCAGGGCTTTCCGTCCGAGCAGTACTTC. Its protein is CATQVSQGFPSEQYF. The V and J genes are TRBV10-3 and TRBJ2-7; weak D call: TRBD1 (5 bases). The V gene lost 10 bases and the J gene lost 6 bases, with 25 bases spanning the gap. The length of the CDR3 is 15 residues. CDR1 and CDR2 from the germline V gene are ENHRY and SYGVKD.

This clonotype has only a few counts. V gene TRBV23-1 combines with J gene TRBJ1-1, with D possibly being TRBD1 (5 bases). TRBV23-1 falls under the ORF class, with uncertain function. V lost 6 bases and J 1 base, leaving 24 bases between the germline ends. The CDR3 contains 18 residues. The CDR3: CASSLKVGVGVSNTEAFF. CDR3 in DNA: TGCGCCAGCAGCCTTAAAGTAGGGGTAGGGGTTTCGAACACTGAAGCTTTCTTT.

This clonotype was found many times. The chain couples TRBV2 to TRBJ2-1; 7 bases are a match to TRBD1. The CDR3 is 12 residues long. Per germline, CDR1 SNHLY and CDR2 FYNNEI. The ends lost 4 bases at V and 11 bases at J; junction bases unmatched: 5. The CDR3 protein is CASSGGTVKQFF. In DNA, the CDR3 is TGTGCCAGCAGTGGAGGGACAGTAAAGCAGTTCTTC.